Below, 20 T cell receptor beta chains from the same sample are listed, as sequenced in a study of cytomegalovirus exposure and HLA in healthy donors. Primers for the PCR totalled 60 Vbeta and 13 Jbeta. Repertoires were generated with immunoSEQ multiplex PCR, while TCRdb's copy carries only in-frame clones and drops some. The repertoire consists of about 260,000 clones, with approximately 84% occurring once and the leading ten covering approximately 2%. The specimen sequenced was PBMCs. Receptors originate from a woman aged 35 to 49 in good health and CMV-seropositive.

This rearrangement joins TRBV4-3 to TRBJ2-1; perhaps TRBD1 as D (5 bases). V lost 0 bases to trimming and J lost 10 bases, with 13 bases between them. There are 14 residues in the CDR3. Germline CDR1 reads LGHNA; CDR2 reads YSLEER. The CDR3 spells CASSQEMGHGEQFF. In nucleotides, the CDR3 is TGCGCCAGCAGCCAAGAAATGGGGCACGGGGAGCAGTTCTTC.

The chain links TRBV30 to TRBJ2-7, with TRBD2 matching over 7 bases. V dropped 4 bases and J dropped 2; count of bases not matched to a gene: 5. Germline V gene lookup returns CDR1 GTSNPN and CDR2 SVGIG (reference sequence). CDR3 length equals 13 residues. This chain's CDR3 is CAWTRGRAYEQYF. CDR3 coding DNA: TGTGCCTGGACGCGTGGGAGGGCCTACGAGCAGTACTTC.

The J gene is TRBJ1-2, the V gene TRBV11-3; 7 bases match TRBD1. Germline trimming cut 1 base from V and 3 bases from J; bases unmatched to any gene: 5. This CDR3 comprises 15 residues. The germline gives CDR1 SGHNT, CDR2 YENEEA. The DNA for the CDR3 is TGTGCCAGCAGCTTAGGGGGTACAGGGGACTATGGCTACACCTTC. Its protein is CASSLGGTGDYGYTF. The full variable domain, its missing parts supplied by reference TRBV11-3 and TRBJ1-2, is EAGVVQSPRYKIIEKKQPVAFWCNPISGHNTLYWYLQNLGQGPELLIRYENEEAVDDSQLPKDRFSAERLKGVDSTLKIQPAELGDSAVYLCASSLGGTGDYGYTFGSGTRLTVV.

V and J are TRBV27 and TRBJ1-1, with TRBD1 matching 8 bases. V gave up 0 bases and J gave up 11 bases; unmatched junction bases: 8. Germline V gives CDR1 MNHEY, CDR2 SMNVEV (reference sequence). CDR3 size: 14 residues. The CDR3 here is CASSLSTDRGYAFF. CDR3 sequence (DNA): TGTGCCAGCAGTTTATCTACCGACAGGGGTTACGCTTTCTTT.

This rearrangement joins TRBV2 to TRBJ1-3; no reliable D call. The CDR3 runs 14 residues. V shed 4 bases and J shed 2 bases, with 9 bases lying between them. The germline CDR1 and CDR2 sequences are SNHLY and FYNNEI. CDR3 DNA sequence: TGTGCCAGCAGTGCCGCCAGTACTGGAAACACCATATATTTT. Translation: CASSAASTGNTIYF.

The rearrangement uses TRBV5-4 and TRBJ1-1; TRBD1 might be the D (5 bases). CDR3 size: 14 residues. Germline values: CDR1 SGHNT, CDR2 YYREEE (reference sequence). V was shortened by 4 bases and J by 7 bases, with 17 bases between the two germline ends. CDR3 region: CASSLLLWGDEAFF. The CDR3 DNA is TGTGCCAGCAGCCTGCTTCTCTGGGGGGATGAAGCTTTCTTT.

In the case of this clone: A junction boundary mismatches the germline segment, possibly from a read error. The chain carries TRBV2 and TRBJ2-6; D is possibly TRBD1 (6 bases). CDR3 length: 15 amino acids. Germline loops: CDR1 SNHLY, CDR2 FYNNEI. The CDR3 sequence is CASRLQGSGANGLTF. As DNA, the CDR3 is TGTGCCAGCAGGTTACAGGGATCAGGGGCCAACGGCCTGACTTTC.

The count of this clone is one. The chain links TRBV5-8 to TRBJ1-2; no definite D call. This CDR3 has 15 amino acids. CDR1 is SGHTS and CDR2 is YDEGEE in the germline V gene. V lost 4 bases and J lost 2, with 15 bases in between. The CDR3 here is CASSPGTIGNYGYTF. The CDR3, as DNA: TGTGCCAGCAGCCCGGGTACGATCGGGAACTATGGCTACACCTTC.

The chain joins TRBV9 to TRBJ1-1; D gene uncertain. CDR1 is SGDLS and CDR2 is YYNGEE in the germline V gene. CDR3 length: 16 amino acids. The V end was cut by 0 bases, the J end by 3 bases, with 15 bases between. CDR3 protein: CASSVGLGGVDTEAFF. The CDR3 DNA follows: TGTGCCAGCAGCGTAGGTCTGGGAGGCGTGGACACTGAAGCTTTCTTT.

This clone was counted a single time. V is TRBV27 and J is TRBJ2-7, with D possibly TRBD2 on 5 matching bases. The V end lost 6 bases, the J end lost 0 bases, and 15 bases lay between the germline ends. The length of the CDR3 is 15 residues. Germline-derived CDR1 and CDR2 are MNHEY and SMNVEV (reference sequence). For the CDR3, the DNA is TGTGCCAGCAGGCCAGCGGAACTGAGCTCCTACGAGCAGTACTTC. Residues: CASRPAELSSYEQYF.

The rearrangement links TRBV7-6 to TRBJ2-7, with a weak D call TRBD2 (5 bases). Between the trimmed V and J ends, which lost 5 bases and 3 bases, there was a span of 8 bases. Germline V lookup: CDR1 SGHVS, CDR2 FNYEAQ. This CDR3 comprises 12 residues. The CDR3 is CASSGSGYEQYF. The DNA for the CDR3 is TGTGCCAGCAGCGGGAGTGGCTACGAGCAGTACTTC. The full variable domain, with the rest looked up from reference TRBV7-6 and TRBJ2-7, is GAGVSQSPRYKVTKRGQDVALRCDPISGHVSLYWYRQALGQGPEFLTYFNYEAQQDKSGLPNDRFSAERPEGSISTLTIQRTEQRDSAMYRCASSGSGYEQYFGPGTRLTVT.

The rearrangement uses TRBV5-6 and TRBJ1-1; D ambiguous. Trimming left V 5 bases short and J 1 base short, with 12 bases between. This CDR3 is built from 14 residues. Per the germline V gene, CDR1 is SGHDT and CDR2 is YYEEEE. CDR3 in DNA: TGTGCCAGCAGTTTCCTGGCAGGGAACACTGAAGCTTTCTTT. It codes for CASSFLAGNTEAFF.

The chain couples TRBV11-3 to TRBJ2-1; D remains unclear. Germline CDR1 SGHNT, CDR2 YENEEA. V was shortened by 5 bases and J by 8 bases, with 10 bases between the two germline ends. The length of the CDR3 is 12 residues. CDR3 residues: CASSPTPHEQFF. In DNA form, the CDR3 reads TGTGCCAGCAGCCCCACACCCCATGAGCAGTTCTTC.

The CDR3 is CATQMWSSYEQYF. The CDR3 DNA is TGTGCCACCCAAATGTGGAGCTCCTACGAGCAGTACTTC. V is TRBV6-5 and J is TRBJ2-7, with D hard to call. This CDR3 spans 13 amino acids. V was pared by 10 bases and J by 0 bases, with 13 bases between. The germline V gene has CDR1 MNHEY and CDR2 SVGAGI.

This clone has a single count. This same CDR3 is encoded by further DNA sequences in the sample. J is TRBJ2-1 and V is TRBV2, with D uncertain. This CDR3 region has 11 residues. Deletions cut 5 bases from V and 4 bases from J, with 3 bases between. Germline CDR1 and CDR2: SNHLY and FYNNEI. The CDR3 DNA reads TGTGCCAGCAGTCCGTACAATGAGCAGTTCTTC. Amino acid sequence: CASSPYNEQFF.

V usage is TRBV7-2 and J usage is TRBJ2-7; 10 nucleotides align to TRBD2. Trimming cost V 0 bases and J 4 bases; bases outside gene matches: 3. The V gene's germline CDR1 is SGHTA and CDR2 FQGNSA. This CDR3 is built from 15 residues. The CDR3 DNA sequence: TGTGCCAGCAGCTTAGCGGGGACTAGCGTTTACGAGCAGTACTTC. Amino acids: CASSLAGTSVYEQYF.

The genes are TRBV5-6 and TRBJ1-4, with a possible D match to TRBD1 (6 bases). Trimming cost V 6 bases and J 3 bases, with 15 bases left between them. The CDR3 runs 15 residues. Germline CDR1 is SGHDT and CDR2 is YYEEEE. The CDR3 DNA reads TGTGCCAGCAATTCATTAGGGGGTCCTAATGAAAAACTGTTTTTT. Encoded protein: CASNSLGGPNEKLFF.

The rearrangement joins TRBV4-3 to TRBJ2-7; TRBD2 is a possible D gene (5 bases). V was shortened by 0 bases and J by 3 bases, with 21 bases between the two germline ends. Germline CDR1 LGHNA, CDR2 YSLEER. This CDR3 is 18 amino acids long. This CDR3 is CASSQEISTSGLVYEQYF. The CDR3 DNA follows: TGCGCCAGCAGCCAAGAAATTTCTACTTCTGGACTGGTCTACGAGCAGTACTTC.

A few counts support this clone. The rearrangement uses TRBV27 and TRBJ2-7, with TRBD1 matching over 8 bases. After removal of 2 bases from V and 7 bases from J, the junction contained 10 bases not matched to a gene. CDR1 and CDR2 (germline): MNHEY, SMNVEV (reference sequence). The CDR3 has 15 amino acids. Here the CDR3 DNA reads TGTGCCAGCAGTTTAGCCCGGACAGGGTTGAGGGAGCAGTACTTC. This gives the protein CASSLARTGLREQYF.

This rearrangement joins TRBV27 to TRBJ1-5; no firm D call. This CDR3 spans 18 amino acids. Germline CDR1 and CDR2: MNHEY and SMNVEV (reference sequence). V was pared by 8 bases and J by 0 bases, with 23 bases between. Here the CDR3 reads CASQTTPPGPYSNQPQHF. The CDR3 coding sequence is TGTGCCAGCCAAACTACCCCACCCGGCCCGTATAGCAATCAGCCCCAGCATTTT.